The 12 T cell receptor beta chains in this list originate from one sample, sequenced in a study of blood T cell repertoires in COVID-19. Profiled with immunoSEQ multiplex PCR; TCRdb holds only in-frame clones, not every one. Of under 450,000 clones in the sample, over 75% were seen once. Sequences were obtained from peripheral blood. These receptors were collected from a woman between 35 and 50 years old with COVID-19, enrolled during active disease.

This rearrangement joins TRBV12-3 or TRBV12-4 to TRBJ1-1, with D perhaps matching TRBD1 (5 bases). The CDR3 has 12 amino acids. V shed 8 bases and J shed 7 bases, with 14 bases lying between them. This chain's CDR3 is CASSDSPIEAFF. Here the CDR3 DNA reads TGTGCCAGCTCCGACAGTCCAATTGAAGCTTTCTTT.

The chain recombines TRBV4-3 with TRBJ2-5; D is ambiguous. The germline V gene encodes CDR1 LGHNA and CDR2 YSLEER. V was pared by 3 bases and J by 5 bases, with 10 bases between. The CDR3 is 13 residues long. Here the CDR3 reads CASSQALRETQYF. CDR3 coding DNA: TGCGCCAGCAGCCAGGCTTTGAGGGAGACCCAGTACTTC.

V and J are TRBV5-6 and TRBJ2-1; D uncertain. Trimming removed 4 bases at V and 5 bases at J, with 10 bases between. The CDR3 totals 13 residues. Germline-derived CDR1 and CDR2 are SGHDT and YYEEEE. In nucleotides, the CDR3 is TGTGCCAGCAGCCGGCAGGTTCACAATGAGCAGTTCTTC. As protein: CASSRQVHNEQFF.

The chain carries TRBV28 and TRBJ2-2, with 8 bases identical to TRBD2. Germline V gene data show CDR1 as MDHEN and CDR2 as SYDVKM. The CDR3 is 17 amino acids. The V gene end was trimmed by 6 bases and the J gene end by 3 bases; junction bases not matched to a gene: 12. The CDR3 loop reads CASRPWGAGAYTGELFF. CDR3 bases: TGTGCCAGCAGACCGTGGGGAGCGGGGGCCTACACCGGGGAGCTGTTTTTT.

This chain connects TRBV5-6 to TRBJ2-3; TRBD2 agrees at 15 bases. V lost 2 bases to trimming and J lost 4 bases; unmatched junction nucleotides: 5. The CDR3 is made up of 17 amino acids. Germline assignment: CDR1 SGHDT and CDR2 YYEEEE. This chain's CDR3 is CASSLGTSGGHPDTQYF. The CDR3 nucleotides read TGTGCCAGCAGCTTAGGGACTAGCGGGGGGCACCCAGATACGCAGTATTTT.

The rearrangement joins TRBV7-2 to TRBJ1-5; perhaps TRBD1 as D (6 bases). Germline V gives CDR1 SGHTA, CDR2 FQGNSA. This CDR3 spans 14 amino acids. The V and J ends lost 5 bases and 5 bases respectively, with 13 bases between them. The CDR3 sequence is CASSLTGTDQPQHF. In DNA form, the CDR3 reads TGTGCCAGCAGCCTTACAGGGACGGATCAGCCCCAGCATTTT.

The J gene is TRBJ1-5, the V gene TRBV6-5; no clear D gene. The CDR3 runs 14 residues. With 6 bases removed from V and 6 bases from J, the gap between germline ends came to 15 bases. The V gene's germline CDR1 is MNHEY and CDR2 SVGAGI. Here the CDR3 DNA reads TGTGCCAGCAGGGGCGTCGGGGAGGGTCAGCCCCAGCATTTT. The encoded protein is CASRGVGEGQPQHF.

V and J are TRBV19 and TRBJ1-1, with D possibly being TRBD1 (6 bases). The CDR3 loop spans 16 amino acids. V was trimmed by 3 bases and J by 1 base, leaving 15 bases between them. CDR1 and CDR2 from the germline V gene are LNHDA and SQIVND (reference sequence). CDR3 residues: CASSMGRGVGNTEAFF. CDR3 DNA: TGTGCCAGTAGTATGGGCAGGGGAGTCGGGAACACTGAAGCTTTCTTT. Looking up the rest from reference TRBV19 and TRBJ1-1 gives the full variable domain: DGGITQSPKYLFRKEGQNVTLSCEQNLNHDAMYWYRQDPGQGLRLIYYSQIVNDFQKGDIAEGYSVSREKKESFPLTVTSAQKNPTAFYLCASSMGRGVGNTEAFFGQGTRLTVV.

Regarding this clone: Compared with germline, one end of the junction differs, possibly owing to a read error. The CDR3 reads CATSESGGNMNTEAFF. The CDR3 region has the DNA TGTGCCACCAGTGAGTCTGGAGGGAACATGAACACTGAAGCTTTCTTT. The chain employs TRBV10-3 and TRBJ1-1; D remains unclear. This CDR3 is built from 16 residues. Germline-derived CDR1 and CDR2 are ENHRY and SYGVKD.

The rearrangement links TRBV10-3 to TRBJ1-2; TRBD1 matches 10 bases. Germline trimming cut 11 bases from V and 8 bases from J; bases unmatched to any gene: 14. This CDR3 has 14 amino acids. Germline V gene lookup returns CDR1 ENHRY and CDR2 SYGVKD. CDR3 nucleotide sequence: TGTGCCTTGTCCGGGACAGGGGTAATAGGCGGCTACACCTTC. Translating gives CALSGTGVIGGYTF.

The chain has TRBV5-8 and TRBJ1-2, with TRBD1 identical over 8 bases. Per germline, CDR1 SGHTS and CDR2 YDEGEE. The length of the CDR3 is 15 residues. After removal of 5 bases from V and 5 bases from J, the junction contained 11 bases not matched to a gene. The CDR3 is CASRFRGRRAYGYTF. DNA for the CDR3: TGTGCCAGCAGATTCAGGGGGCGGAGAGCGTATGGCTACACCTTC. Full variable domain (remainder filled in from reference TRBV5-8 and TRBJ1-2): EAGVTQSPTHLIKTRGQQATLRCSPISGHTSVYWYQQALGLGLQFLLWYDEGEERNRGNFPPRFSGRQFPNYSSELNVNALELEDSALYLCASRFRGRRAYGYTFGSGTRLTVV.

V gene TRBV12-3 or TRBV12-4 combines with J gene TRBJ2-1; D gene uncertain. V lost 7 bases, J lost 8 bases, and 15 bases lay in between. The CDR3 totals 13 residues. The CDR3 sequence is CASTNPPPDEQFF. The CDR3 DNA follows: TGTGCCAGCACTAACCCTCCCCCGGATGAGCAGTTCTTC.